This TCR beta chain was sequenced for a study of identical twins listed by TCRdb under 2016. With regard to the full study: To test whether fetal clonotypes persist, this study deep-sequenced TCR alpha and beta repertoires from monozygotic twins, from unrelated adults of various ages, and from cord blood. To rule out contamination, the twin experiments were replicated at different times with different library preparation protocols.

Library construction relied on 5' RACE. Sequencer: Illumina HiSeq 2000. A universal primer binding site was introduced by template switching, and a unique molecular identifier was present in the final cDNA, enabling accurate counting of TCR cDNA molecules. Specific primers in the conserved constant-segment region were used to synthesize first-strand cDNA for the TCR alpha and beta chains. To control for contamination, every cDNA library was double barcoded, receiving both a SMART-Mk sample barcode and Illumina barcodes. Two successive PCR steps introduced TruSeq adapter sequences along with Illumina sample barcodes. The Illumina HiSeq platform was used with custom primers to sequence TCR alpha and beta cDNA libraries. The original methods were these. MiGEC was used to process raw reads and extract unique molecular identifiers, and MiXCR was used to find CDR3 positions. Recombination models were inferred per individual with the repgenHMM and IGoR tools using an EM algorithm. The analysis of shared clonotypes was done with the tcR package in R, with sharing normalized by the product of cloneset sizes. Out-of-frame nonproductive sequences were analyzed to study raw recombination free of thymic and clonal selection effects. Through fastp at Q25 and MiXCR, TCRdb rebuilt clones from the public reads, retaining in-frame beta chains. One record per CDR3 amino acid sequence lists the most common genes and DNA. TCRdb's processing, not the study's, gives the V and J calls here. The sample table holds around 240,000 distinct CDR3 sequences, of which approximately 7% were seen once. Of the sample, more than 3% is held by the ten largest clones.

Beyond this particular receptor, the publication reports: A weaker excess of twin sharing was found in beta out-of-frame sequences because the signal-to-noise ratio was lowered by fewer shared sequences. Invariant T cells such as MAIT and iNKT could partly confound zero-insertion analyses, although diverse VJ usage argued against such confounding for most clonotypes. Fewer insertions were carried by abundant cord blood beta clonotypes; a weaker similar trend was observed in young adult naive repertoires, while no such trend was observed in memory repertoires. Compared with coincidental sharing between unrelated individuals, an excess of low generation-probability sequences was observed among out-of-frame TCR alpha sequences shared between twins. Because the same donors could not be followed over many years, conclusions were based on cross-sectional statistical analysis. In monozygotic twins, out-of-frame TCR alpha sharing was systematically underestimated by recombination models, although the models agreed with sharing between unrelated individuals.

CDR1 and CDR2 are read off the germline V gene (reference sequence) as MNHEY and SMNVEV. V trim: 5 bases; J trim: 0 bases; unmatched bases: 12. The CDR3 covers 18 residues, taking in both the cysteine and the phenylalanine. Only the CDR3 portion is preserved as DNA: 54 bases, with reading frame beginning at the first base. Only a few counts were recorded for this clonotype. This receptor's antigen is unknown. Base qualities were left out, and no much larger clone turns up one base away. All donors were healthy Caucasians. The twin cohort comprised three pairs of female monozygotic twins, all aged roughly 18 to 30 years. Miltenyi CD45RO+ enrichment and human naive T-cell isolation kits were used to isolate memory (CD45RO+) and naive T cells from PBMC. The same sample was also used in a study of yellow fever vaccine responses in identical twins. As the second publication notes: The T cell response to vaccination in identical twins was reported by the authors to appear partly convergent and partly personalized. In the study, vaccine-responding T cell clones were precisely tracked in identical twins.

The sequence is built from TRBV27 and TRBJ2-5, and TRBD2 matches 10 of the central bases. This clonotype was sampled from a woman in her late teens or twenties in good health. The source material was memory (CD45RO+) T cells sorted from blood. The sample's cell subset or site label, in plain terms: CD45RO+ enriched T cells. This receptor carries the CDR3 CASSTTSGLGPYQETQYF. The DNA sequence is TGTGCCAGCAGTACGACTAGCGGGCTAGGGCCATACCAAGAGACCCAGTACTTC.